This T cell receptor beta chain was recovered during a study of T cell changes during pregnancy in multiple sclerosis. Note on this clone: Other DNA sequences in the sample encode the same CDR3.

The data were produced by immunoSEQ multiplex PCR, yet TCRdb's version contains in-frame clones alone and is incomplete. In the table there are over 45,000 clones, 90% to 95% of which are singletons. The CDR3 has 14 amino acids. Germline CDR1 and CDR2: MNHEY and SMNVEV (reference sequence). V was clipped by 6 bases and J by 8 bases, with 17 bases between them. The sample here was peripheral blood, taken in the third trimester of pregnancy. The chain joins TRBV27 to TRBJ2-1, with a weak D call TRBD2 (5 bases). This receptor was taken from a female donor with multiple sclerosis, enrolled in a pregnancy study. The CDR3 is CASRSGRLHYEQFF. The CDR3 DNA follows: TGTGCCAGCAGATCGGGCCGACTACACTATGAGCAGTTCTTC.